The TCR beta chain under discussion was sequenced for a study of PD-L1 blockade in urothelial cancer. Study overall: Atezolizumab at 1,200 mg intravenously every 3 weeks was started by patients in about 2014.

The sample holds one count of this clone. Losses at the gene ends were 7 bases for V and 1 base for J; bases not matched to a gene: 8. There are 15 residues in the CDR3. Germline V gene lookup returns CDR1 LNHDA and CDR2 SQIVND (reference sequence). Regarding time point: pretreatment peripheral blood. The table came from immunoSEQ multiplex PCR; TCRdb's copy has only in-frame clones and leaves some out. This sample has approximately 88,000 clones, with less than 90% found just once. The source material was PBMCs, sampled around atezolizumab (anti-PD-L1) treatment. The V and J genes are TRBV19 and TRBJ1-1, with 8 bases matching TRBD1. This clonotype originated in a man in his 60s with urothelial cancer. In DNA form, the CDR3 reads TGTGCCAGTAACCGACGGACAGGGCAGAACACTGAAGCTTTCTTT. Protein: CASNRRTGQNTEAFF.